The sequence of this T cell receptor beta chain was determined in a study of blood T cell repertoires in COVID-19. For the study at large: Some COVID-19 samples were acute and others convalescent; all came from the United States, Italy and Spain. Nucleic acid was either cDNA or gDNA, and it came from T cells, B-cell-depleted T cells, or PBMCs.

Methods used by the authors: Reference gene primer amplification gave nucleated cell count estimates. Here immunoSEQ multiplex PCR was the method, and the copy in TCRdb shows in-frame clones only, minus some. V and J calls and clone size come straight from that table; D and trimming were deduced from the DNA. The sample consists of over 25,000 clones, about 78% of them appearing once. The germline V gene encodes CDR1 SGHTA and CDR2 FQGNSA. This CDR3 region has 14 residues. V lost 5 bases, J lost 7 bases, and 17 bases lay in between. The sample taken for sequencing was peripheral blood. The clonotype comes from an elderly man with acute or convalescent COVID-19. This chain joins TRBV7-2 and TRBJ1-2; D unresolved. In nucleotides, the CDR3 is TGTGCCAGCAGCCCCCAGCTGGAGTTCGCTGGCTACACCTTC. It translates to CASSPQLEFAGYTF. Drawing the rest from reference TRBV7-2 and TRBJ1-2, the complete variable domain is GAGVSQSPSNKVTEKGKDVELRCDPISGHTALYWYRQSLGQGLEFLIYFQGNSAPDKSGLPSDRFSAERTGGSVSTLTIQRTQQEDSAVYLCASSPQLEFAGYTFGSGTRLTVV.